This T cell receptor beta chain is drawn from a study of T cell repertoires in aging, cancer and after chemotherapy. Overall study findings and caveats: In cancer patients, declining TCR diversity with age involved lost richness and lost evenness. These repertoire data do not allow conclusions about immunological memory after chemotherapy.

Rearranged V-D-J TRB sequences were amplified with a mixed TRB-A/B primer pool. TCRdb redid the calling of the multiplex PCR reads with MiXCR, one entry per CDR3 protein. This table has 5,000 to 8,000 distinct CDR3 sequences, 30% appearing once. TCR beta rearrangements were amplified from peripheral blood genomic DNA. This clonotype turned up a few times. The antigen is not known. The receptor was isolated from a human donor with a blood cancer. The sample consisted of blood.

Here the CDR3 reads CASSYGQGEFNEQYF. DNA of the CDR3: TGTGCCAGCAGTTACGGGCAGGGGGAGTTCAACGAGCAGTACTTC. The chain joins TRBV6-5 to TRBJ2-7, with TRBD1 identical over 7 bases. Germline-derived CDR1 and CDR2 are MNHEY and SVGAGI. The CDR3 has 15 amino acids. After removal of 2 bases from V and 5 bases from J, the junction contained 9 bases not matched to a gene.